This T cell receptor beta chain originates from a study of cytomegalovirus exposure and HLA in healthy donors. Study context: An early data release held around 80 million unique TCRs from HLA-typed donors.

The V end lost 3 bases, the J end lost 1 base, and 13 bases lay between the germline ends. Germline CDR1 reads SGHNT; CDR2 reads YYREEE (reference sequence). The CDR3 has 15 amino acids. Points on this clone: No antigen is known for it.

PCR used 60 Vbeta primers and 13 Jbeta primers. The table came from immunoSEQ multiplex PCR; TCRdb's copy has only in-frame clones and leaves some out. This table holds under 150,000 clones, 80% to 90% found once. Study findings and constraints: In a later analysis, TCR beta V- and J-gene trimming showed a link to a missense DCLRE1C variant.

The receptor was isolated from a woman aged 25 to 39 in good health and CMV-seronegative. Sequencing was performed on PBMCs. This sequence joins TRBV5-4 and TRBJ1-2; D gene uncertain. CDR3 bases: TGTGCCAGCAGCTCCCTACGAACTTTTAACTATGGCTACACCTTC. This codes for CASSSLRTFNYGYTF.